This T cell receptor beta chain originates from a study of cytomegalovirus exposure and HLA in healthy donors. General study results and limits: Reports credit the classifier with highly specific, highly sensitive diagnosis of cytomegalovirus status. Researchers counted roughly 150 TCR beta chains as cytomegalovirus-associated.

This CDR3 is built from 14 residues. With V trimmed by 3 bases and J by 2 bases, 3 bases remained unmatched. Germline-derived CDR1 and CDR2 are SNHLY and FYNNEI. Profiled with immunoSEQ multiplex PCR; TCRdb holds only in-frame clones, not every one. The sample lists fewer than 150,000 clones; roughly 86% were seen once. Notes on this clone: Its antigen remains unknown.

The sample was PBMCs. The clonotype was recovered from a man aged 25 to 40 in good health and CMV-seronegative. The chain recombines TRBV2 with TRBJ2-7, with 8 bases lining up with TRBD2. CDR3 residues: CASSEVAGPYEQYF. CDR3 nucleotide sequence: TGTGCCAGCAGTGAGGTAGCGGGACCCTACGAGCAGTACTTC.